The 28 T cell receptor beta chains listed next were all sequenced from one sample in a study of blood T cell repertoires in COVID-19. Clones were sequenced by immunoSEQ multiplex PCR, and TCRdb holds only the in-frame ones, with some missing. Found here are some 280,000 clones, around four fifths of them singletons; the top ten hold approximately 3.8%. The sequencing input was peripheral blood. The receptor set was obtained from a woman aged 50 to 65 with active or convalescent COVID-19.

The chain combines TRBV6-6 with TRBJ1-3; tentative D call: TRBD1 (6 bases). The CDR3 consists of 14 residues. Trimming took 6 bases from V and 0 from J, leaving 9 bases between them. Germline V gives CDR1 MNHNY, CDR2 SVGAGI (reference sequence). The CDR3 sequence: CASSRTVSGNTIYF. The DNA of the CDR3 is TGTGCCAGCAGCCGGACAGTCTCTGGAAACACCATATATTTT.

This sequence joins TRBV6-6 and TRBJ2-3; 11 bases line up with TRBD1. Germline assignment: CDR1 MNHNY and CDR2 SVGAGI (reference sequence). V shed 5 bases, J shed 5 bases, and the junction held 3 bases outside the gene matches. The CDR3 covers 14 residues. CDR3 bases: TGTGCCAGCAGTGGACAGGGGGCGGTAGATACGCAGTATTTT. Translated: CASSGQGAVDTQYF.

The gene calls are TRBV5-1 and TRBJ2-1; possible D gene TRBD1, 5 bases. CDR1 is SGHRS, CDR2 YFSETQ, per germline. Trimming removed 4 bases from V and 6 bases from J, with 17 bases in between. CDR3 length equals 15 residues. This CDR3 reads CASSVQVREGNEQFF. In DNA, the CDR3 is TGCGCCAGCAGCGTACAGGTTCGCGAAGGCAATGAGCAGTTCTTC.

V is TRBV6-7 and J is TRBJ1-5, with TRBD1 matching over 11 bases. TRBV6-7 is flagged as an ORF with uncertain function. V lost 2 bases to trimming and J lost 4 bases; unmatched junction nucleotides: 4. The CDR3 spans 16 residues. The CDR3 is CASSYDGQGANQPQHF. The CDR3 nucleotides are TGTGCCAGCAGTTACGATGGACAGGGGGCGAATCAGCCCCAGCATTTT.

V is TRBV7-6 and J is TRBJ2-7, with a possible D match to TRBD2 (6 bases). V was cut by 5 bases and J by 2 bases, with 19 bases left in between. The CDR3 has 16 amino acids. Germline values: CDR1 SGHVS, CDR2 FNYEAQ. The CDR3 DNA reads as TGTGCCAGCAGCCAGACTAGTTCCCCCTCGGCCTACGAGCAGTACTTC. Its translation: CASSQTSSPSAYEQYF.

The chain is built from TRBV20-1 and TRBJ2-4; D is unresolved. The CDR3 is 11 residues long. V gave up 6 bases and J gave up 7 bases, with 10 bases separating them. The germline gives CDR1 DFQATT, CDR2 SNEGSKA (reference sequence). This CDR3 is CSAPGQNIQYF. CDR3 nucleotide sequence: TGCAGTGCCCCGGGTCAGAACATTCAGTACTTC.

The chain has TRBV7-9 and TRBJ1-4, with 7 bases fitting TRBD1. The CDR3 has 14 amino acids. In germline, CDR1 is SEHNR, CDR2 FQNEAQ (reference sequence). V trimming: 5 bases; J trimming: 3 bases; junction bases outside the gene matches: 3. The CDR3 DNA is TGTGCCAGCAGCAAGGGACAGCCTAATGAAAAACTGTTTTTT. Translated: CASSKGQPNEKLFF. The full variable domain, rest sourced from reference TRBV7-9 and TRBJ1-4, is DTGVSQNPRHKITKRGQNVTFRCDPISEHNRLYWYRQTLGQGPEFLTYFQNEAQLEKSRLLSDRFSAERPKGSFSTLEIQRTEQGDSAMYLCASSKGQPNEKLFFGSGTQLSVL.

V usage is TRBV11-2 and J usage is TRBJ1-4; 7 bases are a match to TRBD1. The CDR3 contains 16 residues. Per germline, CDR1 SGHAT and CDR2 FQNNGV. V was clipped by 4 bases and J by 1 base; unmatched bases: 6. CDR3: CASSSGTEQTNEKLFF. The DNA of the CDR3 is TGTGCCAGCAGCTCTGGGACAGAGCAAACTAATGAAAAACTGTTTTTT.

The chain has TRBV4-1 and TRBJ2-1; 7 nucleotides line up with TRBD2. After removal of 0 bases from V and 0 bases from J, the junction contained 8 bases not matched to a gene. This CDR3 spans 18 amino acids. The germline V gene encodes CDR1 MGHRA and CDR2 YSYEKL. The CDR3 sequence: CASSQDPSGPSSYNEQFF. CDR3 in DNA: TGCGCCAGCAGCCAAGATCCTAGCGGCCCAAGCTCCTACAATGAGCAGTTCTTC.

V gene TRBV3-1 (or the pseudogene TRBV3-2) combines with J gene TRBJ2-2; 9 bases align to TRBD2. This CDR3 comprises 16 residues. The germline gives CDR1 LGHDT, CDR2 YNNKEL (reference sequence). V trimming: 3 bases; J trimming: 4 bases; junction bases outside the gene matches: 6. CDR3 residues: CASSQSSGIRTGELFF. The CDR3 nucleotides read TGTGCCAGCAGCCAGTCTAGCGGGATACGCACCGGGGAGCTGTTTTTT.

The chain couples TRBV20-1 to TRBJ2-1; TRBD2 matches 11 bases. V was clipped by 3 bases and J by 3 bases; unmatched bases: 10. CDR3 size: 17 residues. Germline loops: CDR1 DFQATT, CDR2 SNEGSKA (reference sequence). The CDR3 reads CSASPRLAGRVYNEQFF. CDR3 in DNA: TGCAGTGCTAGTCCCCGACTAGCGGGACGGGTCTACAATGAGCAGTTCTTC.

This chain connects TRBV18 to TRBJ2-1; D perhaps matches TRBD2 (6 bases). V was cut by 3 bases and J by 0 bases, with 12 bases left in between. This CDR3 is 16 amino acids long. Germline CDR1 KGHSH, CDR2 LQKENI. The CDR3 spells CASSPLRGSSYNEQFF. CDR3 DNA sequence: TGTGCCAGCTCACCCCTCCGGGGGAGCTCCTACAATGAGCAGTTCTTC.

The rearrangement joins TRBV3-1 (or the pseudogene TRBV3-2) to TRBJ2-3; 8 nucleotides line up with TRBD2. The CDR3 spans 15 residues. V lost 4 bases and J lost 4; bases outside the gene matches: 7. From germline, CDR1 is LGHDT and CDR2 YNNKEL (reference sequence). The CDR3 nucleotides read TGTGCCAGCAGCCCTCAGAGCGGGAGAGCAGATACGCAGTATTTT. This gives the protein CASSPQSGRADTQYF.

This clone was observed once. The V call is TRBV29-1, the J call TRBJ2-5; 11 nucleotides line up with TRBD2. From germline, CDR1 is SQVTM and CDR2 ANQGSEA. The CDR3 sequence is 20 residues long. V trimming: 3 bases; J trimming: 1 base; junction bases outside the gene matches: 19. The CDR3, as DNA: TGCAGCGTTGATGAGCCCGGGACTAGCGGCGTTGCGGGATTCCAAGAGACCCAGTACTTC. Amino acid sequence: CSVDEPGTSGVAGFQETQYF.

V and J are TRBV6-5 and TRBJ2-7; 8 bases are shared with TRBD1. The CDR3 is 13 residues long. Losses at the gene ends were 4 bases for V and 2 bases for J; bases not matched to a gene: 1. Germline assignment: CDR1 MNHEY and CDR2 SVGAGI. The CDR3 DNA is TGTGCCAGCAGTTGGGGACAGGCCTACGAGCAGTACTTC. It codes for CASSWGQAYEQYF.

The chain is built from TRBV28 and TRBJ1-5; D ambiguous. Germline V gene data show CDR1 as MDHEN and CDR2 as SYDVKM. This CDR3 comprises 15 residues. V dropped 2 bases and J dropped 4 bases, with 12 bases sitting between them. The CDR3, as DNA: TGTGCCAGCAGTTTAGGAGGCCGGCAGAATCAGCCCCAGCATTTT. This gives the protein CASSLGGRQNQPQHF.

The rearrangement links TRBV6-5 to TRBJ2-1; 9 positions agree with TRBD1. The CDR3 has 15 residues. Germline V gene sequence: CDR1 MNHEY, CDR2 SVGAGI. Unmatched junction bases numbered 5, after V lost 2 bases and J lost 6 bases. CDR3 bases: TGTGCCAGCAGTTACGGGACAGGGTCAAGCAATGAGCAGTTCTTC. Its protein is CASSYGTGSSNEQFF.

J is TRBJ1-4 and V is TRBV5-6; the D is unclear. The ends were cut back, 4 bases at V and 5 bases at J, with 12 bases in the middle. The CDR3 spans 14 residues. Germline CDR1 reads SGHDT; CDR2 reads YYEEEE. In DNA form, the CDR3 reads TGTGCCAGCAGCCCCGAGGGTCGGAATGAAAAACTGTTTTTT. Encoded protein: CASSPEGRNEKLFF.

In its sample, this clone was seen once. This rearrangement joins TRBV28 to TRBJ1-3; D remains ambiguous. Germline V gene data show CDR1 as MDHEN and CDR2 as SYDVKM. The CDR3 is 15 amino acids. Deletions cut 4 bases from V and 0 bases from J, with 10 bases between. The CDR3 region is CASSSQATSGNTIYF. The CDR3 region has the DNA TGTGCCAGCAGTTCTCAGGCTACCTCTGGAAACACCATATATTTT.

The rearrangement joins TRBV7-9 to TRBJ1-4, with D unresolved. Trimming took 2 bases from V and 8 from J, leaving 18 bases between them. Germline V gene data show CDR1 as SEHNR and CDR2 as FQNEAQ (reference sequence). This CDR3 region has 16 residues. The chain's CDR3 is CASSLKVSAGDEKLFF. The CDR3 bases are TGTGCCAGCAGCTTAAAAGTCTCGGCTGGAGACGAAAAACTGTTTTTT.

The rearrangement uses TRBV30 and TRBJ1-4; D is uncertain. V was clipped by 8 bases and J by 0 bases, with 7 bases between them. Looked up from germline, CDR1 is GTSNPN and CDR2 is SVGIG (reference sequence). This CDR3 is 12 amino acids long. The CDR3 reads CASLATNEKLFF. In nucleotides, the CDR3 is TGTGCCAGCCTTGCAACTAATGAAAAACTGTTTTTT.

This clone was seen more than once but under ten times. The V and J genes are TRBV19 and TRBJ2-2; 11 bases match TRBD1. Trimming cost V 10 bases and J 8 bases; bases outside gene matches: 9. The CDR3 spans 14 residues. Germline V gene data show CDR1 as LNHDA and CDR2 as SQIVND (reference sequence). The CDR3 here is CATTDRGPGGELFF. CDR3 sequence (DNA): TGTGCCACCACGGACAGGGGGCCCGGAGGGGAGCTGTTTTTT.

In its sample, this clone was seen a few times. The CDR3 sequence: CSGLRGGPGPYGYTF. The CDR3 nucleotides read TGCAGCGGCCTAAGGGGGGGACCAGGTCCCTATGGCTACACCTTC. V is TRBV29-1 and J is TRBJ1-2; maybe TRBD1 (6 bases). The length of the CDR3 is 15 residues. With 7 bases removed from V and 4 bases from J, the gap between germline ends came to 22 bases. The germline gives CDR1 SQVTM, CDR2 ANQGSEA.

This sequence joins TRBV5-1 and TRBJ1-6, with 8 positions matching TRBD1. The length of the CDR3 is 16 residues. The junction had 6 bases not matched to a gene; V was cut back by 0 bases and J by 7 bases. Looked up from germline, CDR1 is SGHRS and CDR2 is YFSETQ. For the CDR3, the DNA is TGCGCCAGCAGCTTGGCCATGACAGGGGCAAATTCACCCCTCCACTTT. As protein: CASSLAMTGANSPLHF.

The chain couples TRBV29-1 to TRBJ1-1; perhaps TRBD1 as D (6 bases). The V gene's germline CDR1 is SQVTM and CDR2 ANQGSEA. V lost 4 bases and J 3 bases, leaving 6 bases between the germline ends. The CDR3 has 11 residues. The CDR3 nucleotides read TGCAGCGTTGGGGGGCACACTGAAGCTTTCTTT. It encodes CSVGGHTEAFF. Together with reference TRBV29-1 and TRBJ1-1, the CDR3 gives the full variable domain: SAVISQKPSRDICQRGTSLTIQCQVDSQVTMMFWYRQQPGQSLTLIATANQGSEATYESGFVIDKFPISRPNLTFSTLTVSNMSPEDSSIYLCSVGGHTEAFFGQGTRLTVV.

The J gene is TRBJ1-2, the V gene TRBV5-6; perhaps TRBD1 as D (5 bases). Germline V gives CDR1 SGHDT, CDR2 YYEEEE. V shed 2 bases and J shed 7 bases, with 9 bases lying between them. The CDR3 consists of 12 residues. CDR3 protein: CASSFRDFGYTF. The CDR3 DNA reads as TGTGCCAGCAGCTTCCGGGACTTTGGCTACACCTTC.

This chain joins TRBV30 and TRBJ2-6, with D possibly TRBD1 on 5 matching bases. V was shortened by 2 bases and J by 2 bases, with 10 bases between the two germline ends. The CDR3 consists of 15 residues. Germline CDR1 is GTSNPN and CDR2 is SVGIG (reference sequence). CDR3 region: CAWSLGVTGANVLTF. In DNA, the CDR3 is TGTGCCTGGAGTTTAGGGGTTACTGGGGCCAACGTCCTGACTTTC.

The rearrangement links TRBV7-2 to TRBJ2-7; D gene ambiguous. V lost 8 bases, J lost 5 bases, and 4 bases lay in between. Germline CDR1 is SGHTA and CDR2 is FQGNSA. The CDR3 contains 9 residues. CDR3 DNA: TGTGCCAGCGGCCACGAGCAGTACTTC. Amino acids: CASGHEQYF.